The rows below give T cell receptor beta chains drawn from one sample of a study of shared clonotypes between healthy human individuals. TCRdb's table, derived via immunoSEQ multiplex PCR, lists solely in-frame clones and lacks some. The data contain under 650,000 clones, around 96% of them singletons. Sequences were obtained from naive CD4+ T cells sorted from blood. Receptors were obtained from a woman in her 30s in good health. Both conserved end residues are part of each CDR3. Each record gives: CDR3 DNA, CDR3 protein, clone size, D gene, J gene, V gene. A D gene is named only where the DNA matches it firmly. A row's size may be missing; if present it is once, few, many or a size class.

CDR3nt: TGTGCCAGCAGCCAATTGAGAGTCGGTTCTGAAGCTTTCTTT; CDR3aa: CASSQLRVGSEAFF; abundance: .; d_gene: .; j_gene: TRBJ1-1; v_gene: TRBV11-2
CDR3nt: TGTGCCAGCTCACCACCGAATTCGTTAGACAGTTCCTACGAGCAGTACTTC; CDR3aa: CASSPPNSLDSSYEQYF; abundance: .; d_gene: .; j_gene: TRBJ2-7; v_gene: TRBV18
CDR3nt: TGTGCCAGCAGCTTCTGGGCTAGCGGGCAGCCGATCCATGAGCAGTTCTTC; CDR3aa: CASSFWASGQPIHEQFF; abundance: .; d_gene: TRBD2; j_gene: TRBJ2-1; v_gene: TRBV7-9
CDR3nt: TGTGCCAGCAGCAGGGAGGGTATCGAAGCTTTCTTT; CDR3aa: CASSREGIEAFF; abundance: .; d_gene: .; j_gene: TRBJ1-1; v_gene: TRBV9
CDR3nt: TGTGCCAGCAGTTTAAGGTCGATTCGGGGGAACACTGAAGCTTTCTTT; CDR3aa: CASSLRSIRGNTEAFF; abundance: .; d_gene: .; j_gene: TRBJ1-1; v_gene: TRBV27
CDR3nt: TGCGCCAGCAGCCCCGGGGCTGCTCAAGAGACCCAGTACTTC; CDR3aa: CASSPGAAQETQYF; abundance: .; d_gene: .; j_gene: TRBJ2-5; v_gene: TRBV5-1
CDR3nt: TGCGCCAGCAGCAGTAGCACGAGAAATTACAATGAGCAGTTCTTC; CDR3aa: CASSSSTRNYNEQFF; abundance: .; d_gene: .; j_gene: TRBJ2-1; v_gene: TRBV5-1
CDR3nt: TGTGCCAGCAGTAATCAGTATAGCAATCAGCCCCAGCATTTT; CDR3aa: CASSNQYSNQPQHF; abundance: .; d_gene: .; j_gene: TRBJ1-5; v_gene: TRBV27
CDR3nt: TGTGCCAGCAGTTCCTCCGACAGGCCGGGGAACACCATATATTTT; CDR3aa: CASSSSDRPGNTIYF; abundance: .; d_gene: .; j_gene: TRBJ1-3; v_gene: TRBV27
CDR3nt: TGTGCCAGCAGCTTATACAGGGACACTGAAGCTTTCTTT; CDR3aa: CASSLYRDTEAFF; abundance: few; d_gene: .; j_gene: TRBJ1-1; v_gene: TRBV7-9
CDR3nt: TGTGCCAGCACCCTGGCCCCACGGAGTCAGCCCCAGCATTTT; CDR3aa: CASTLAPRSQPQHF; abundance: .; d_gene: .; j_gene: TRBJ1-5; v_gene: TRBV28
CDR3nt: TGTGCCAGCAGCGTACCCCTAGAAACTAACTCCTACGAGCAGTACTTC; CDR3aa: CASSVPLETNSYEQYF; abundance: .; d_gene: .; j_gene: TRBJ2-7; v_gene: TRBV28
CDR3nt: TGTGCCAGCAGGTTAGCGGAGAGCACAGATACGCAGTATTTT; CDR3aa: CASRLAESTDTQYF; abundance: once; d_gene: .; j_gene: TRBJ2-3; v_gene: TRBV6-5
CDR3nt: TGTGCCAGCAGTTACGTTCGGACAGGGAGGGGCGAGCAGTACTTC; CDR3aa: CASSYVRTGRGEQYF; abundance: .; d_gene: .; j_gene: TRBJ2-7; v_gene: TRBV6-5
CDR3nt: TGTGCCAGCAGGGGGAGCACCGGGGAGCTGTTTTTT; CDR3aa: CASRGSTGELFF; abundance: .; d_gene: .; j_gene: TRBJ2-2; v_gene: TRBV2
CDR3nt: TGTGCCAGCAGCCCCAGACCGGGACAGGGGCAAGAGACCCAGTACTTC; CDR3aa: CASSPRPGQGQETQYF; abundance: .; d_gene: TRBD1; j_gene: TRBJ2-5; v_gene: TRBV11-2
CDR3nt: TGTGCCAGTAGTACAGGGAGAGGTAGCGGGGGCTCCAATGAGCAGTTCTTC; CDR3aa: CASSTGRGSGGSNEQFF; abundance: .; d_gene: TRBD2; j_gene: TRBJ2-1; v_gene: TRBV19
CDR3nt: TGTGCCAGCAGTTATCGAGGGGGAAATTCCTACAATGAGCAGTTCTTC; CDR3aa: CASSYRGGNSYNEQFF; abundance: .; d_gene: .; j_gene: TRBJ2-1; v_gene: TRBV6-5
CDR3nt: TGTGCCAGCAGTGAGGCTGGGACCGGACAAGAGACCCAGTACTTC; CDR3aa: CASSEAGTGQETQYF; abundance: .; d_gene: .; j_gene: TRBJ2-5; v_gene: TRBV6-1
CDR3nt: TGTGCCAGCAGCCCTCCGGGACCAGAGACCCAGTACTTC; CDR3aa: CASSPPGPETQYF; abundance: .; d_gene: .; j_gene: TRBJ2-5; v_gene: TRBV7-9
CDR3nt: TGTGCCAGCAGAACTCCGGGACTAGCGGCCTACGAGCAGTACTTC; CDR3aa: CASRTPGLAAYEQYF; abundance: .; d_gene: TRBD2; j_gene: TRBJ2-7; v_gene: TRBV28
CDR3nt: TGTGCCATCAGTATGGACAGGAACAATCAGCCCCAGCATTTT; CDR3aa: CAISMDRNNQPQHF; abundance: .; d_gene: TRBD1; j_gene: TRBJ1-5; v_gene: TRBV10-3
CDR3nt: TGTGCCAGCAGCGTACCCCCGGGACTAGCGTCCCAGAGCTCCTACAATGAGCAGTTCTTC; CDR3aa: CASSVPPGLASQSSYNEQFF; abundance: .; d_gene: TRBD2; j_gene: TRBJ2-1; v_gene: TRBV28
CDR3nt: TGTGCCAGCAGGGGGATTGGTCTCTCTGGGGCCAACGTCCTGACTTTC; CDR3aa: CASRGIGLSGANVLTF; abundance: .; d_gene: .; j_gene: TRBJ2-6; v_gene: TRBV6-6
CDR3nt: TGTGCCAGCAGTGAAGGTCTGAGGGGGATACCCTACAATGAGCAGTTCTTC; CDR3aa: CASSEGLRGIPYNEQFF; abundance: .; d_gene: .; j_gene: TRBJ2-1; v_gene: TRBV9
CDR3nt: TGTGCCTGGAGTCTCCTAGGAGATACGCAGTATTTT; CDR3aa: CAWSLLGDTQYF; abundance: once; d_gene: .; j_gene: TRBJ2-3; v_gene: TRBV30
CDR3nt: TGTGCCAGCAGCTTGGACAGCAACGTCCTGACTTTC; CDR3aa: CASSLDSNVLTF; abundance: .; d_gene: .; j_gene: TRBJ2-6; v_gene: TRBV4-2
CDR3nt: TGTGCCAGCAGTTACTCAGCTGTGACAGGGGGCTACGAGCAGTACTTC; CDR3aa: CASSYSAVTGGYEQYF; abundance: .; d_gene: TRBD1; j_gene: TRBJ2-7; v_gene: TRBV6-5
CDR3nt: TGTGCCTGGAGCCTAAAGCCGGGACAGGGCTACGAGCAGTACTTC; CDR3aa: CAWSLKPGQGYEQYF; abundance: .; d_gene: TRBD1; j_gene: TRBJ2-7; v_gene: TRBV30
CDR3nt: TGCGCCAGCAGCTCGGGACTAGCGGGACGACGCAATGAGCAGTTCTTC; CDR3aa: CASSSGLAGRRNEQFF; abundance: .; d_gene: TRBD2; j_gene: TRBJ2-1; v_gene: TRBV5-1
CDR3nt: TGTGCCAGCAGCTTATCAGGGCCCGACAACCAGCCCCAGCATTTT; CDR3aa: CASSLSGPDNQPQHF; abundance: .; d_gene: .; j_gene: TRBJ1-5; v_gene: TRBV5-5
CDR3nt: TGTGCCAGCAGCTTGGGACAGTGGAACACTGAAGCTTTCTTT; CDR3aa: CASSLGQWNTEAFF; abundance: .; d_gene: TRBD1; j_gene: TRBJ1-1; v_gene: TRBV11-3
CDR3nt: TGCGCCAGCAGCTTGGCCTTGGACACCTTTTCCAGTAATTCACCCCTCCACTTT; CDR3aa: CASSLALDTFSSNSPLHF; abundance: .; d_gene: .; j_gene: TRBJ1-6; v_gene: TRBV5-1
CDR3nt: TGTGCCAGCAGTCCCTTAGCGGTGCTGGGGGAGACCCAGTACTTC; CDR3aa: CASSPLAVLGETQYF; abundance: .; d_gene: .; j_gene: TRBJ2-5; v_gene: TRBV6-5
CDR3nt: TGTGCCAGCAGCGATCCCAGGGGGCAGATGGGTCTTGATACGCAGTATTTT; CDR3aa: CASSDPRGQMGLDTQYF; abundance: .; d_gene: TRBD1; j_gene: TRBJ2-3; v_gene: TRBV9
CDR3nt: TGTGCCAGCAGGGGGACTAGCGGGAGCTCCTACGAGCAGTACTTC; CDR3aa: CASRGTSGSSYEQYF; abundance: .; d_gene: TRBD2; j_gene: TRBJ2-7; v_gene: TRBV6-6
CDR3nt: TGTGCCAGCAGTGACGCCTATCTTGTGGGGAGAACAATACAAGAGACCCAGTACTTC; CDR3aa: CASSDAYLVGRTIQETQYF; abundance: .; d_gene: .; j_gene: TRBJ2-5; v_gene: TRBV6-4
CDR3nt: TGTGCCAGCCCTCCCCGGGGCAGCCGGGACACTGAAGCTTTCTTT; CDR3aa: CASPPRGSRDTEAFF; abundance: .; d_gene: .; j_gene: TRBJ1-1; v_gene: TRBV28
CDR3nt: TGTGCCAGCAGCCGTACTGTGGGTGCGAACACTGAAGCTTTCTTT; CDR3aa: CASSRTVGANTEAFF; abundance: .; d_gene: .; j_gene: TRBJ1-1; v_gene: TRBV5-4
CDR3nt: TGTGCCTGGAGTGGGGTAGCGGGATCTACAGATACGCAGTATTTT; CDR3aa: CAWSGVAGSTDTQYF; abundance: .; d_gene: TRBD2; j_gene: TRBJ2-3; v_gene: TRBV30